The present T cell receptor beta chain was sequenced within a study of T cell responses to AZD1222 COVID-19 vaccine. Measured with immunoSEQ multiplex PCR; TCRdb has only the in-frame clones, and not every one. The data hold around 180,000 clones, with around 90% observed a single time. The CDR3 runs 15 residues. Germline V gene sequence: CDR1 SGHDN, CDR2 FVKESK. V lost 5 bases and J lost 0, with 11 bases in between. This clone occurred a few times. Antigen specificity is unknown. Overall study findings and caveats: Nearly half of spike-specific TCRs reportedly target variant regions that are unmutated in the B.1.351 and B.1.1.7 variants. Sampling captured repertoires only after the peak T cell response. Elevations in Spike-specific TCR breadth and depth followed administration of two AZD1222 doses.

J is TRBJ1-3 and V is TRBV14; D remains unclear. The sequenced sample was peripheral blood, obtained on day 0 of AZD1222 vaccination. The sequence derives from an adult in good health. This chain's CDR3 is CASSKMDFSGNTIYF. The CDR3 coding sequence is TGTGCCAGCAGCAAAATGGACTTCTCTGGAAACACCATATATTTT.